This TCR beta chain was recorded in a study of regulatory T cells in long-lasting Graves disease. With iRepertoire HTBI primers and Arm-PCR of CDR3 regions, TCR beta libraries were built. MiXCR, run by TCRdb on the multiplex PCR reads, gives a single entry per CDR3 protein. The sample holds 500,000 or so distinct CDR3 sequences; around 15% are singletons and the top ten take 10% to 15%. Documented time point: newly diagnosed GD, antithyroid drugs for less than 3 months. With RNA extracted from PBMCs as input, the TCR library was made. This clonotype was seen at least ten times. The CDR3 totals 12 residues. Germline assignment: CDR1 GTSNPN and CDR2 SVGIG (reference sequence). Trimming shortened V by 1 base and J by 4 bases, and 7 bases separated the two germline ends. These data also formed part of another study, on T cells in Graves' hyperthyroidism and ophthalmopathy.

V and J are TRBV30 and TRBJ1-2; D remains ambiguous. Sequencing used peripheral blood mononuclear cells (PBMCs), obtained at new diagnosis, from a patient treated with antithyroid drugs. This receptor was obtained from a man aged 40-50 years with Graves disease. The DNA of the CDR3 is TGTGCCTGGAGTGCGGCAGCCTATGGCTACACCTTC. It translates to CAWSAAAYGYTF. The whole variable domain, remainder taken from reference TRBV30 and TRBJ1-2, is SQTIHQWPATLVQPVGSPLSLECTVEGTSNPNLYWYRQAAGRGLQLLFYSVGIGQISSEVPQNLSASRPQDRQFILSSKKLLLSDSGFYLCAWSAAAYGYTFGSGTRLTVV.